The table lists the clone carrying this T cell receptor (beta chain) with many counts. The antigen remains unidentified. The CDR3 is made up of 13 amino acids. V was shortened by 4 bases and J by 4 bases, with 11 bases between the two germline ends. Germline-derived CDR1 and CDR2 are SGHVS and FNYEAQ. This record comes from a study of blood T cells in healthy people across ages. General study results and limits: Nothing was known about donor CMV status, and this possibly confounded expanded clonotype changes.

Samples each yielded at least 5.5 micrograms of total RNA. A second PCR, run for about 7 to 11 cycles, used a sample-barcoded 5' primer plus a J-beta primer mix. All samples gave at least 3 million CDR3-containing paired-end reads. TCRdb reprocessed the 5' RACE reads with MiXCR, giving one entry per CDR3 protein. The table lists 750,000 to 1,000,000 distinct CDR3 sequences, under 35% of them singletons, with about a tenth in the top ten. These same records also appear under a second study, on T cells of mothers and their children. As that report states: Study donors consisted of a few healthy Caucasian mothers and their six children.

Sequenced sample: blood. The chain combines TRBV7-6 with TRBJ2-7; D not certain. The TCR sequence derives from a woman in her forties in good health. The CDR3 spells CASSSIEAYEQYF. CDR3 DNA sequence: TGTGCCAGCAGCTCCATAGAGGCGTACGAGCAGTACTTC.